This T cell receptor (beta chain) stems from a study of monozygotic twins with cystic fibrosis. Data came from immunoSEQ multiplex PCR; TCRdb stores just in-frame clones and leaves some out. Of about 30,000 clones listed, about 85% are singletons. The CDR3 contains 13 residues. CDR1 is MNHNY, CDR2 SVGAGI, per germline (reference sequence). V was cut by 2 bases and J by 8 bases, with 12 bases left in between. The chain recombines TRBV6-6 with TRBJ1-1; possibly TRBD1 for D (5 bases). The specimen was blood. The TCR sequence derives from a girl aged 2 to 9 with cystic fibrosis. The chain's CDR3 is CASSYPGRQEAFF. CDR3 bases: TGTGCCAGCAGTTACCCCGGGCGACAGGAAGCTTTCTTT.